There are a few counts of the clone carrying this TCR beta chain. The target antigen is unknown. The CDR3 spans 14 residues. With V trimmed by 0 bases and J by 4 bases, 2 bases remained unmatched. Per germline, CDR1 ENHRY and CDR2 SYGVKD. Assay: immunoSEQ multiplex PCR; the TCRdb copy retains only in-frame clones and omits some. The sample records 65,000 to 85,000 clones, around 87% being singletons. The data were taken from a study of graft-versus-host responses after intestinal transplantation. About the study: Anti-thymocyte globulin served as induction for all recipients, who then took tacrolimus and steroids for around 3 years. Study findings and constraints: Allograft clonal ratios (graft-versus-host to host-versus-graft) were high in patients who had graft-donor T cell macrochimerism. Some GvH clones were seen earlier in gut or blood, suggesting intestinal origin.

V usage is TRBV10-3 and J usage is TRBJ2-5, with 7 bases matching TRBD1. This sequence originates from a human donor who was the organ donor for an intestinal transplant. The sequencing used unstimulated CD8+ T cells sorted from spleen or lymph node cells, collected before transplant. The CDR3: CAISESGTVETQYF. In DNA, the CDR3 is TGTGCCATCAGTGAGTCTGGGACAGTAGAGACCCAGTACTTC.